This T cell receptor beta chain is drawn from a study of blood T cell repertoires in COVID-19. Trimming took 4 bases from V and 9 from J, leaving 13 bases between them. The CDR3 has 13 residues. The germline V gene has CDR1 SNHLY and CDR2 FYNNEI. Per the authors' pipeline: It was from reference gene primer amplification that nucleated cell counts were estimated. The assay was immunoSEQ multiplex PCR, and TCRdb's table has in-frame clones only and misses some. The D gene and trimming were derived from the DNA, and the V and J assignments and clone size from that table. The table has around 300,000 clones, 75% to 90% seen once. Participant age was roughly 18 to 90 years, and participants resided in fewer than 30 US areas. Membership in each cohort depended on participant-reported clinical history.

The TCR was taken from a woman in her late teens or twenties who had recovered from COVID-19. What was sequenced was PBMCs or T cells enriched from blood (not recorded which). The V gene is TRBV2, the J gene TRBJ2-1; weak D call: TRBD2 (6 bases). The CDR3: CASSGSGEGEQFF. CDR3 coding DNA: TGTGCCAGCAGTGGATCGGGGGAAGGTGAGCAGTTCTTC.